A few counts support the clone carrying this T cell receptor beta chain. The antigen remains undetermined. The 5'RACE template-switching step produced TCR cDNA and added a universal primer site and UMIs. TCRdb ran MiXCR on the 5' RACE reads and lists one entry per CDR3 protein. Among about 550,000 distinct CDR3 sequences listed, roughly a fifth were seen once. Germline CDR1 is MGHDK and CDR2 is SYGVNS. The CDR3 totals 14 residues. V lost 3 bases and J 6 bases, leaving 11 bases between the germline ends. The sample is drawn from a study of T cells after yellow fever vaccination. Study results and caveats: Post-booster reappearance was seen for most primary-vaccination clones (roughly 97% CD4, around 88% CD8).

V usage is TRBV25-1 and J usage is TRBJ2-2; D not certain. The TCR comes from a man aged 25 to 45 who received the YFV17D yellow fever vaccine. Here the sequenced sample was PBMCs, taken 15 days after the yellow fever booster vaccination. CDR3 nucleotide sequence: TGTGCCAGCAGTGAGTCTCTCCGCTCCGGGGAGCTGTTTTTT. This codes for CASSESLRSGELFF.